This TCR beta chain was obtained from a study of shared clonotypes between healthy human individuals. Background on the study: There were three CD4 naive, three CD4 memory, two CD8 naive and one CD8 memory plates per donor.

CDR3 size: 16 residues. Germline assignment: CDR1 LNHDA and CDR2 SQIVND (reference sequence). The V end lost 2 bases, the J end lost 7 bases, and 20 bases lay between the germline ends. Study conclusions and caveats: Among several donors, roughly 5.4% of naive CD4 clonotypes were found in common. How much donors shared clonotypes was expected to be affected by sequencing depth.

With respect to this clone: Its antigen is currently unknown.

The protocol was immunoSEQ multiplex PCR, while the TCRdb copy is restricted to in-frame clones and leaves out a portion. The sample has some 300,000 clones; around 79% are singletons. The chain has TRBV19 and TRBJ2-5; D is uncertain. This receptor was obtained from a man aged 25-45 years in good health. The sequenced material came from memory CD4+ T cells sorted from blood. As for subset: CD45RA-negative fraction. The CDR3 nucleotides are TGTGCCAGTAGTATATATCGCTACGGCAGCTCGGGGACCCAGTACTTC. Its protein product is CASSIYRYGSSGTQYF.